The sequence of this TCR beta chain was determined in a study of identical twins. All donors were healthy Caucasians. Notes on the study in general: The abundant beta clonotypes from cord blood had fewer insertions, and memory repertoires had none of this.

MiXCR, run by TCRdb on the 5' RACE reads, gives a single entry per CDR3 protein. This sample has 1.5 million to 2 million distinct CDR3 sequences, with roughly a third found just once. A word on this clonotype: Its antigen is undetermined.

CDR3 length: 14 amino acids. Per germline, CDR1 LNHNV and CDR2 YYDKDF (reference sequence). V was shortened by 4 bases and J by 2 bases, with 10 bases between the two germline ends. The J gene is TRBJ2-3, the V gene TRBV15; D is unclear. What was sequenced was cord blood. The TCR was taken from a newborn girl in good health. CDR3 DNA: TGTGCCACCAGCAACCCTTCCTACACAGATACGCAGTATTTT. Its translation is CATSNPSYTDTQYF.